These 24 T cell receptor beta chains were all obtained from the same sample, sequenced in a study of monozygotic twins with inflammatory bowel disease. TCRdb re-called the 5' RACE reads and gives one entry per CDR3 protein, without DNA. This table holds under 200,000 distinct CDR3 sequences. The specimen was blood. The receptor source for this set is a human donor with ulcerative colitis or Crohn's disease, or a healthy co-twin of an affected twin (not recorded which).

The rearrangement uses TRBV20-1 and TRBJ2-7; TCRdb proposes TRBD1, but this gene call is untestable without DNA. The CDR3 sequence is 13 residues long. CDR1 and CDR2 from the germline V gene are DFQATT and SNEGSKA (reference sequence). CDR3 residues: CSASRVLSREQYF.

V is TRBV9 and J is TRBJ2-7. The CDR3 runs to 16 residues. Per germline, CDR1 SGDLS and CDR2 YYNGEE. CDR3: CASSAADGRGSYEQYF. Looking up the rest from reference TRBV9 and TRBJ2-7 gives the full variable domain: DSGVTQTPKHLITATGQRVTLRCSPRSGDLSVYWYQQSLDQGLQFLIQYYNGEERAKGNILERFSAQQFPDLHSELNLSSLELGDSALYFCASSAADGRGSYEQYFGPGTRLTVT.

CDR3 loop: CASSFGTGGNEQYF. The rearrangement joins TRBV27 to TRBJ2-7; the TCRdb call, TRBD1, lacks DNA for checking. The CDR3 has 14 amino acids. Per germline, CDR1 MNHEY and CDR2 SMNVEV (reference sequence).

J is TRBJ2-2 and V is TRBV19; TCRdb selects TRBD2, and the lack of DNA leaves this call unchecked. There are 18 residues in the CDR3. Looked up from germline, CDR1 is LNHDA and CDR2 is SQIVND (reference sequence). The CDR3: CASTIGRAGETNTGELFF.

The chain is built from TRBV20-1 and TRBJ2-7; TCRdb proposes TRBD2, but this gene call is untestable without DNA. In germline, CDR1 is DFQATT, CDR2 SNEGSKA (reference sequence). This CDR3 has 17 amino acids. The CDR3 spells CSAYPGPPGLAVYEQYF.

The J gene is TRBJ2-3, the V gene TRBV5-6; TCRdb selects TRBD1, and the lack of DNA leaves this call unchecked. CDR1 is SGHDT, CDR2 YYEEEE, per germline. The CDR3 is 18 residues long. The CDR3 is CASSPWTGGTGSTDTQYF.

The J gene is TRBJ2-1, the V gene TRBV18; TCRdb returns TRBD2, unconfirmable since there is no DNA. The CDR3 covers 17 residues. Germline V gives CDR1 KGHSH, CDR2 LQKENI. The CDR3 sequence: CASSPSGTSGSNNEQFF.

The V call is TRBV5-1, the J call TRBJ2-1; TCRdb names TRBD2, which stays unverified in the absence of DNA. Germline loops: CDR1 SGHRS, CDR2 YFSETQ. The CDR3 is 17 residues long. The CDR3 is CASSLPWTSGSYNEQFF.

V gene TRBV28 combines with J gene TRBJ2-7. CDR3 length: 14 amino acids. The germline V gene encodes CDR1 MDHEN and CDR2 SYDVKM. The CDR3: CASSLWDGSYEQYF.

This rearrangement joins TRBV24-1 to TRBJ1-2; TCRdb picks TRBD1, but there is no DNA to check that call. The germline V gene encodes CDR1 KGHDR and CDR2 SFDVKD. The CDR3 totals 14 residues. The CDR3 sequence is CATSDSGTAYGYTF.

The V gene is TRBV10-3, the J gene TRBJ1-3. Germline V CDR1 and CDR2: ENHRY, SYGVKD. The CDR3 consists of 14 residues. CDR3 sequence: CAISDLGAGNTIYF.

The V gene is TRBV29-1, the J gene TRBJ2-7; TCRdb names TRBD1, which stays unverified in the absence of DNA. The CDR3 runs to 14 residues. Germline lookup yields CDR1 SQVTM and CDR2 ANQGSEA. The CDR3 spells CSGGTGPGLREQYF.

The V call is TRBV24-1, the J call TRBJ2-1; TCRdb outputs TRBD1, but without DNA this stays unchecked. Per the germline V gene, CDR1 is KGHDR and CDR2 is SFDVKD. The CDR3 has 14 amino acids. CDR3 in amino acids: CATSDPLTPLKQFF.

The rearrangement uses TRBV7-9 and TRBJ2-7; TCRdb's D call of TRBD2 is untestable without DNA. The CDR3 spans 16 residues. Germline V CDR1 and CDR2: SEHNR, FQNEAQ (reference sequence). CDR3 in amino acids: CASSAGLADYSYEQYF.

V gene TRBV10-3 combines with J gene TRBJ2-7; TCRdb names TRBD1, which stays unverified in the absence of DNA. The CDR3 runs to 15 residues. The V gene's germline CDR1 is ENHRY and CDR2 SYGVKD. This CDR3 reads CAISESGTGSYEQYF.

The V and J genes are TRBV27 and TRBJ2-7; TCRdb gives TRBD2 as the D gene, but with no DNA this cannot be confirmed. The CDR3 covers 13 residues. Germline V CDR1 and CDR2: MNHEY, SMNVEV (reference sequence). The CDR3 region is CASKLAEAYEQYF.

V is TRBV5-1 and J is TRBJ1-5. Germline lookup yields CDR1 SGHRS and CDR2 YFSETQ. This CDR3 comprises 15 residues. This CDR3 is CASSLKGEGNQPQHF. Variable domain in full (rest from reference TRBV5-1 and TRBJ1-5): KAGVTQTPRYLIKTRGQQVTLSCSPISGHRSVSWYQQTPGQGLQFLFEYFSETQRNKGNFPGRFSGRQFSNSRSEMNVSTLELGDSALYLCASSLKGEGNQPQHFGDGTRLSIL.

The chain links TRBV12-3 or TRBV12-4 to TRBJ2-5; checking the TCRdb D call of TRBD1 is not possible without DNA. The CDR3 has 17 residues. This chain's CDR3 is CASSFQILTGRQETQYF.

The chain has TRBV7-9 and TRBJ2-2. Germline V CDR1 and CDR2: SEHNR, FQNEAQ (reference sequence). The CDR3 covers 16 residues. The CDR3 sequence: CASSHFGASNTGELFF.

The CDR3 reads CASSHGQGRGETQYF. The rearrangement uses TRBV14 and TRBJ2-5; TCRdb's D call, TRBD1, is unchecked because there is no DNA. Germline V gives CDR1 SGHDN, CDR2 FVKESK. The CDR3 contains 15 residues.

J is TRBJ2-3 and V is TRBV24-1. Germline-derived CDR1 and CDR2 are KGHDR and SFDVKD. The CDR3 covers 13 residues. CDR3 sequence: CATSDTSTDTQYF.

The V call is TRBV4-2, the J call TRBJ2-2. Germline V lookup: CDR1 LGHNA, CDR2 YNFKEQ. The CDR3 sequence is 13 residues long. CDR3 sequence: CASSRGPTGELFF.

J is TRBJ1-2 and V is TRBV24-1. CDR3 length equals 14 residues. The germline V gene encodes CDR1 KGHDR and CDR2 SFDVKD. The chain's CDR3 is CATSDSVEDYGYTF.

V usage is TRBV7-8 and J usage is TRBJ1-5. The CDR3 sequence is 16 residues long. CDR1 is SGHVS, CDR2 FQNEAQ, per germline. Here the CDR3 reads CASSLARGLGNQPQHF.